This is a list of T cell receptor beta chains from one sample in a study of T cells after yellow fever vaccination. One entry per CDR3 protein, called by TCRdb with MiXCR from the 5' RACE reads. There are around 180,000 distinct CDR3 sequences in the sample; 6.2% occur only once, and just under 3% lies in the top ten. Specimen: CD4+ T cells sorted from PBMCs, collected on the day of the first yellow fever vaccination. The receptors stem from a young man who received the YFV17D yellow fever vaccine. Both conserved end residues are part of each CDR3. The D gene is left open where the match is weak. The size entry is marked missing in some rows and otherwise reads once, few, many or a size class.

clone_size j_call d_call v_call cdr3_aa cdr3_nt
few TRBJ2-1 NA TRBV4-3 CASSQSPGQYEQFF TGCGCCAGCAGCCAGTCCCCCGGACAGTATGAGCAGTTCTTC
few TRBJ2-7 TRBD1 TRBV10-2 CASSSYLGQASSYEQYF TGCGCCAGCAGTAGTTATTTAGGACAGGCCAGCTCCTACGAGCAGTACTTC
many TRBJ2-4 NA TRBV20-1 CSAVQGLQYF TGCAGTGCCGTACAGGGACTCCAGTACTTC
few TRBJ1-2 NA TRBV5-1 CASSLGEANYGYTF TGCGCCAGCAGCTTGGGGGAAGCTAACTATGGCTACACCTTC
many TRBJ1-1 TRBD1 TRBV29-1 CSVGQGGGTEAFF TGCAGCGTTGGACAGGGGGGAGGAACTGAAGCTTTCTTT
many TRBJ1-1 NA TRBV5-1 CASSPLRALGVGTEAFF TGCGCCAGCAGCCCCTTACGAGCCCTTGGGGTAGGCACTGAAGCTTTCTTT
few TRBJ1-4 NA TRBV7-9 CASSFTRGDEKLFF TGTGCCAGCAGCTTCACAAGGGGAGATGAAAAACTGTTTTTT
few TRBJ2-3 NA TRBV12-3/TRBV12-4 CASTGTRTDTQYF TGTGCCAGCACCGGGACCCGTACAGATACGCAGTATTTT
NA TRBJ1-1 NA TRBV30 CAWSPQGGTEAFF TGTGCCTGGAGCCCACAGGGCGGCACTGAAGCTTTCTTT
many TRBJ2-3 NA TRBV3-1 CASSTRFRRGDDTQYF TGTGCCAGCAGCACACGGTTTCGAAGGGGGGATGATACGCAGTATTTT
NA TRBJ1-6 NA TRBV7-2 CASSLGARGNSPLHF TGTGCCAGCAGCTTAGGGGCCAGGGGTAATTCACCCCTCCACTTT
few TRBJ1-5 NA TRBV27 CASRSSVGRGNQPQHF TGTGCCAGCAGATCCTCTGTCGGCAGAGGCAATCAGCCCCAGCATTTT
many TRBJ2-3 NA TRBV7-9 CASSLVRATNTQYF TGTGCCAGCAGCTTAGTTAGAGCTACGAATACGCAGTATTTT
many TRBJ1-2 NA TRBV2 CASSADGRLGYTF TGTGCCAGCAGCGCTGACGGACGGTTAGGCTACACCTTC
NA TRBJ2-2 TRBD1 TRBV5-1 CASSQDRANGELFF TGCGCCAGCAGCCAGGACAGGGCTAACGGGGAGCTGTTTTTT
many TRBJ2-3 TRBD1 TRBV12-3/TRBV12-4 CASSLDRTGVDTQYF TGTGCCAGCAGTTTAGATCGGACAGGGGTAGATACGCAGTATTTT
few TRBJ2-2 NA TRBV7-8 CASRFQRIGTGELFF TGTGCCAGCAGGTTCCAAAGGATCGGCACCGGGGAGCTGTTTTTT
NA TRBJ2-5 NA TRBV7-2 CASSLQGGGQETQYF TGTGCCAGCAGCTTACAGGGTGGCGGGCAAGAGACCCAGTACTTC
many TRBJ1-1 NA TRBV2 CASSGSGTRVTEAFF TGTGCCAGCAGTGGAAGCGGGACTAGGGTCACTGAAGCTTTCTTT
NA TRBJ2-2 NA TRBV9 CASSPRPLRGNTGELFF TGTGCCAGCAGCCCCCGCCCCTTGCGGGGGAACACCGGGGAGCTGTTTTTT
many TRBJ2-7 NA TRBV5-1 CASSLGQLQGEQYF TGCGCCAGCAGCCTAGGGCAGTTACAAGGCGAGCAGTACTTC
NA TRBJ2-7 NA TRBV27 CASSTDWSEQYF TGTGCCAGCAGTACCGACTGGAGCGAGCAGTACTTC
few TRBJ1-1 NA TRBV7-3 CASSQEGTATEAFF TGTGCCAGCAGCCAGGAAGGGACGGCCACTGAAGCTTTCTTT
many TRBJ2-5 TRBD1 TRBV5-1 CASSLDGQGIETQYF TGCGCCAGCAGCTTAGATGGACAGGGAATAGAGACCCAGTACTTC
few TRBJ2-1 TRBD1 TRBV4-1 CASSQPGQGVSNEQFF TGCGCCAGCAGCCAACCGGGACAGGGAGTCTCCAATGAGCAGTTCTTC
many TRBJ2-3 TRBD2 TRBV3-1 CASSQGSGGTDTQYF TGTGCCAGCAGCCAAGGGAGCGGGGGCACAGATACGCAGTATTTT